The text below deals with one T cell receptor (beta chain). The sample comes from a study of blood T cell repertoires in COVID-19. About the research overall: Spain, Italy and the United States supplied samples that represented acute and convalescent COVID-19. From T cells, B-cell-depleted T cells, or PBMCs came the material, which was cDNA or gDNA.

V was clipped by 4 bases and J by 1 base; unmatched bases: 7. The CDR3 spans 15 residues. The germline V gene encodes CDR1 SGHRS and CDR2 YFSETQ. As originally analysed: Cell counts per sample came from amplifying reference gene primers. The data were produced by immunoSEQ multiplex PCR, yet TCRdb's version contains in-frame clones alone and is incomplete. V and J calls and clone size are as listed in that table; D and trimming were resolved from the DNA. This sample carries about 290,000 clones, about 85% of them seen once, and the ten largest clones take around 4.5%. Source material: peripheral blood. This chain links TRBV5-1 with TRBJ2-5; 7 bases are shared with TRBD1. The source of this sequence is a woman aged 50 to 60 with active or convalescent COVID-19. CDR3 amino acids: CASSHSGTAQETQYF. In nucleotides, the CDR3 is TGCGCCAGCAGCCACTCCGGGACAGCCCAAGAGACCCAGTACTTC.